A single sample is the source of the 19 T cell receptor beta chains below, sequenced in a study of T cell responses to AZD1222 COVID-19 vaccine. Clones were sequenced by immunoSEQ multiplex PCR, and TCRdb holds only the in-frame ones, with some missing. The sample has around 130,000 clones; 93% are singletons. Sequences were derived from peripheral blood, sampled on day 0 of AZD1222 vaccination. Receptors were obtained from an adult in good health.

The chain couples TRBV7-2 to TRBJ1-1; D unresolved. Germline CDR1 is SGHTA and CDR2 is FQGNSA. CDR3 size: 13 residues. The V and J ends lost 5 bases and 3 bases respectively, with 10 bases between them. CDR3 DNA sequence: TGTGCCAGCAGCCTAGTAATGGACACTGAAGCTTTCTTT. Translation gives CASSLVMDTEAFF.

As regards this clone: A much larger clone lies one base from this, so it may be a read error. The V and J genes are TRBV15 and TRBJ2-6; D possibly corresponds to TRBD1 (5 bases). Germline V gene lookup returns CDR1 LNHNV and CDR2 YYDKDF (reference sequence). This CDR3 spans 15 amino acids. V lost 3 bases to trimming and J lost 0 bases, with 6 bases between them. The CDR3 is CATSSDSSGANVLTF. CDR3 in DNA: TGTGCCACCAGCAGCGACAGCTCTGGGGCCAACGTCCTGACTTTC.

The chain combines TRBV6-1 with TRBJ2-2; D may be TRBD1 (6 bases). CDR1 is MNHNS, CDR2 SASEGT, per germline. The CDR3 spans 18 residues. Deletions cut 4 bases from V and 0 bases from J, with 18 bases between. The CDR3 DNA follows: TGTGCCAGCAGTGCTTACCCCTCGGGACATACGAACACCGGGGAGCTGTTTTTT. It yields the protein CASSAYPSGHTNTGELFF.

This sequence joins TRBV15 and TRBJ1-5, with a weak D call TRBD1 (5 bases). This CDR3 comprises 13 residues. The V gene lost 3 bases and the J gene lost 5 bases, with 8 bases spanning the gap. The germline CDR1 and CDR2 sequences are LNHNV and YYDKDF (reference sequence). The chain's CDR3 is CATSSGGYQPQHF. CDR3 DNA sequence: TGTGCCACCAGCAGTGGGGGGTATCAGCCCCAGCATTTT.

This chain links TRBV29-1 with TRBJ1-1, with 8 bases identical to TRBD1. Germline V gene data show CDR1 as SQVTM and CDR2 as ANQGSEA. Trimming removed 4 bases from V and 8 bases from J; junction bases left unmatched: 9. The CDR3 is 13 residues long. CDR3 sequence reads: CSVGALRTGEAFF. CDR3 bases: TGCAGCGTTGGGGCCCTTCGGACAGGGGAAGCTTTCTTT.

This CDR3 is CASSQDRGYEQYF. The CDR3 nucleotides are TGTGCCAGCAGCCAAGACCGCGGCTACGAGCAGTACTTC. The J gene is TRBJ2-7, the V gene TRBV3-1 (or the pseudogene TRBV3-2); D unclear. Trimming pared 0 bases from V and 3 bases from J, leaving 6 bases between. Germline CDR1 LGHDT, CDR2 YNNKEL (reference sequence). The CDR3 length is 13 residues.

The gene calls are TRBV7-2 and TRBJ2-1, with D tentatively TRBD1 (6 bases). V dropped 0 bases and J dropped 5 bases, with 11 bases sitting between them. The germline gives CDR1 SGHTA, CDR2 FQGNSA. CDR3 length: 15 residues. CDR3: CASSLAGAPHNEQFF. CDR3 coding DNA: TGTGCCAGCAGCTTAGCGGGGGCCCCCCACAATGAGCAGTTCTTC.

The V call is TRBV27, the J call TRBJ1-6, with TRBD1 as a possible D gene (5 bases). The V gene lost 4 bases and the J gene lost 9 bases, with 19 bases spanning the gap. This CDR3 is 16 amino acids long. Germline CDR1 is MNHEY and CDR2 is SMNVEV (reference sequence). Here the CDR3 DNA reads TGTGCCAGCAGTTGGGGGACGTGGGGAGCGGGTTCACCCCTCCACTTT. Translated: CASSWGTWGAGSPLHF.

This chain links TRBV5-1 with TRBJ1-1; no firm D call. Deletions cut 0 bases from V and 1 base from J, with 7 bases between. This CDR3 is 14 amino acids long. Germline V gene data show CDR1 as SGHRS and CDR2 as YFSETQ. The CDR3 protein is CASSLDWGNTEAFF. The CDR3 DNA sequence: TGCGCCAGCAGCTTGGATTGGGGGAACACTGAAGCTTTCTTT.

V is TRBV7-2 and J is TRBJ2-3; D possibly corresponds to TRBD2 (5 bases). Germline CDR1 reads SGHTA; CDR2 reads FQGNSA. Trimming removed 3 bases from V and 6 bases from J, with 7 bases in between. This CDR3 contains 12 residues. The CDR3 sequence: CASSFGVDTQYF. DNA for the CDR3: TGTGCCAGCAGCTTCGGGGTGGATACGCAGTATTTT.

This chain uses TRBV7-9 with TRBJ2-1; D unresolved. The CDR3 spans 17 residues. Per the germline V gene, CDR1 is SEHNR and CDR2 is FQNEAQ (reference sequence). V dropped 4 bases and J dropped 3 bases, with 19 bases sitting between them. The DNA for the CDR3 is TGTGCCAGCAGCTCCGCTATGGGCTCCTGGATCTACAATGAGCAGTTCTTC. It codes for CASSSAMGSWIYNEQFF. Using reference TRBV7-9 and TRBJ2-1 for the parts outside the CDR3, the full variable domain is DTGVSQNPRHKITKRGQNVTFRCDPISEHNRLYWYRQTLGQGPEFLTYFQNEAQLEKSRLLSDRFSAERPKGSFSTLEIQRTEQGDSAMYLCASSSAMGSWIYNEQFFGPGTRLTVL.

This chain uses TRBV6-6 with TRBJ1-5; 8 positions match TRBD1. Germline values: CDR1 MNHNY, CDR2 SVGAGI (reference sequence). The trim removed 8 bases at V and 4 bases at J, leaving 13 bases unmatched. The CDR3 is 16 amino acids. In DNA form, the CDR3 reads TGTGCCAGCGACGACACAGGGGGGGACTTAAATCAGCCCCAGCATTTT. Amino acid sequence: CASDDTGGDLNQPQHF.

The V gene is TRBV4-1, the J gene TRBJ2-7; D is ambiguous. The germline gives CDR1 MGHRA, CDR2 YSYEKL. The CDR3 is 12 amino acids. Trimming took off 1 base at V and 3 bases at J, with 4 bases between the two ends. DNA for the CDR3: TGCGCCAGCAGCCAAGGTCTCTACGAGCAGTACTTC. It translates to CASSQGLYEQYF.

The V gene is TRBV5-1, the J gene TRBJ2-1, with unresolved D. The CDR3 is 14 residues long. V was shortened by 7 bases and J by 4 bases, with 15 bases between the two germline ends. The germline V gene has CDR1 SGHRS and CDR2 YFSETQ. CDR3 coding DNA: TGCGCCAGCGGTTCTTCCGCCGTTTACAATGAGCAGTTCTTC. Its protein is CASGSSAVYNEQFF.

The chain has TRBV7-9 and TRBJ1-2; D is possibly TRBD1 (6 bases). This CDR3 has 14 amino acids. Looked up from germline, CDR1 is SEHNR and CDR2 is FQNEAQ (reference sequence). Trimming took off 7 bases at V and 5 bases at J, with 17 bases between the two ends. This CDR3 reads CASIPAEGGYGYTF. The DNA of the CDR3 is TGTGCCAGCATCCCAGCGGAGGGGGGGTATGGCTACACCTTC.

V gene TRBV6-5 combines with J gene TRBJ1-5; unclear D gene. The CDR3 is made up of 13 amino acids. Deletions cut 0 bases from V and 6 bases from J, with 6 bases between. Germline-derived CDR1 and CDR2 are MNHEY and SVGAGI. In DNA, the CDR3 is TGTGCCAGCAGTTACTCTGAGGGTCAGCCCCAGCATTTT. This codes for CASSYSEGQPQHF.

The J gene is TRBJ1-2, the V gene TRBV19, with 7 bases fitting TRBD1. CDR1 is LNHDA, CDR2 SQIVND, per germline (reference sequence). The ends lost 6 bases at V and 7 bases at J; junction bases unmatched: 11. This CDR3 region has 14 residues. The CDR3 protein is CASRPGQLSFGYTF. The CDR3 DNA sequence: TGTGCCAGTAGACCGGGACAGCTATCTTTTGGCTACACCTTC.

The CDR3 DNA reads as TGTGCCAGCAGCTTAACGGGGTTAGCCCGGTACCAAGAGACCCAGTACTTC. Its protein product is CASSLTGLARYQETQYF. This rearrangement joins TRBV7-9 to TRBJ2-5, with TRBD2 as a possible D gene (5 bases). V was cut by 2 bases and J by 0 bases, with 16 bases left in between. The CDR3 is 17 amino acids. Per the germline V gene, CDR1 is SEHNR and CDR2 is FQNEAQ (reference sequence).

A single count supports this clone. The chain has TRBV28 and TRBJ1-2; D unclear. With 3 bases removed from V and 4 bases from J, the gap between germline ends came to 9 bases. The CDR3 loop spans 13 amino acids. Looked up from germline, CDR1 is MDHEN and CDR2 is SYDVKM. The CDR3 is CASSFGDFYGYTF. CDR3 sequence (DNA): TGTGCCAGCAGTTTTGGGGATTTCTATGGCTACACCTTC.